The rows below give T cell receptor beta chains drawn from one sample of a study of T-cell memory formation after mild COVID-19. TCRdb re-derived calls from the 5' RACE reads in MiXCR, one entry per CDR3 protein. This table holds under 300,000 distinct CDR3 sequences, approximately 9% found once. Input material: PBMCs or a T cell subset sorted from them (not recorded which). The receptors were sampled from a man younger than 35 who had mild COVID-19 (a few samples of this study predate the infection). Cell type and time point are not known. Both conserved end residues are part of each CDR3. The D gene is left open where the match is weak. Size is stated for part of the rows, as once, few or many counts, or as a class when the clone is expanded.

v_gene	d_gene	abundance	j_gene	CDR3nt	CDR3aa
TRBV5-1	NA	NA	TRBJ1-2	TGCGCCAGCAGCTTGGGTGAAGGGGGGGCTGGCTACACCTTC	CASSLGEGGAGYTF
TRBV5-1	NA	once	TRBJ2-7	TGCGCCAGCGCCTCGAAAAGCTCCTACGAGCAGTACTTC	CASASKSSYEQYF
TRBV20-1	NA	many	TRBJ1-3	TGCAGTGCTGGAAGACAGGCCCTCTCTGGAAACACCATATATTTT	CSAGRQALSGNTIYF
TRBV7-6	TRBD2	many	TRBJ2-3	TGTGCCAGCAGTCCGGGACTAGCGGGAGATAGCACAGATACGCAGTATTTT	CASSPGLAGDSTDTQYF
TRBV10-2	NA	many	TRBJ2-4	TGCGCCAGCCGGGTGGGGGCCAAAAACATTCAGTACTTC	CASRVGAKNIQYF
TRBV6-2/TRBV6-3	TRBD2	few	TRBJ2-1	TGTGCCATCGGTTCGGGGGGGCCTAAAGAGCAGTTCTTC	CAIGSGGPKEQFF
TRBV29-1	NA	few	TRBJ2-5	TGCAGCGTGGGGGGCAGGGAAGAGACCCAGTACTTC	CSVGGREETQYF
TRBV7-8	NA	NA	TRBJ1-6	TGTGCCAGCAGCTTAGTGCCGGGATCGGTCCATCATTCACCCCTCCACTTT	CASSLVPGSVHHSPLHF
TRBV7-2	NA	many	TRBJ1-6	TGTGCCAGCAGCTCTCCGTGGTCACCCCTCCACTTT	CASSSPWSPLHF
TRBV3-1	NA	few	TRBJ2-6	TGTGCCAGCAGCCAGGGGAGGCCTGGGGCCAACGTCCTGACTTTC	CASSQGRPGANVLTF
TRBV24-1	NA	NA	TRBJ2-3	TGTGCCACCAGTGGGACACTAAGCACAGATACGCAGTATTTT	CATSGTLSTDTQYF
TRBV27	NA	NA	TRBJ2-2	TGTGCCAGCAGACTCCTACACAGGGTTCCCGGGGAGCTGTTTTTT	CASRLLHRVPGELFF
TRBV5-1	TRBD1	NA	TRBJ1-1	TGCGCCAGCACCCAAGGGGGCATGGGCACTGAAGCTTTCTTT	CASTQGGMGTEAFF
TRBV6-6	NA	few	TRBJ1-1	TGTGCCAGCAGAGCGGGGATTACAGGGTTGGGTGCTTTCTTT	CASRAGITGLGAFF
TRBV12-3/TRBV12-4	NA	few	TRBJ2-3	TGTGCCAGCAGTTTATACCTCGGAGCCACAGATACGCAGTATTTT	CASSLYLGATDTQYF
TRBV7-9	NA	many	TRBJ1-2	TGTGCCAGCAGCCTAGGCGGGGCGACTAAAGCTAACTATGGCTACACCTTC	CASSLGGATKANYGYTF
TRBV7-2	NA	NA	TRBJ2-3	TGTGCCAGCAGCTTATTCCAGGGCACAGATACGCAGTATTTT	CASSLFQGTDTQYF
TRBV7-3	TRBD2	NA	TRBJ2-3	TGTGCCAGCTCCCTAAGAGGAGGGGCTAGCGGGGGGTCAGCGGATACGCAGTATTTT	CASSLRGGASGGSADTQYF
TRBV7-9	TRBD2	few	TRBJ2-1	TGTGCCAGCAGCTTAGCCCCGGGACTAGCGGGGAACAATGAGCAGTTCTTC	CASSLAPGLAGNNEQFF
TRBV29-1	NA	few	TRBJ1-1	TGCAGCGTTGAGGAGGGTCGCACTGAAGCTTTCTTT	CSVEEGRTEAFF
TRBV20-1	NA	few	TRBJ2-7	TGCAGTGCTAGAGCTACGGCAGCGGGTGCCTACGAGCAGTACTTC	CSARATAAGAYEQYF
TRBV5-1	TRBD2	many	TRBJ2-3	TGCGCCAGCAGCAGGACTAGCGGGGGGGCCATGACAGATACGCAGTATTTT	CASSRTSGGAMTDTQYF